What follows are 21 T cell receptor beta chains derived from one specimen sequenced in a study of early T cells in non-severe SARS-CoV-2 infection. TCRdb used MiXCR to reprocess the 5' RACE reads, holding one entry per CDR3 protein. The sample has about 52,000 distinct CDR3 sequences; 6.5% to 9% are singletons. Sample: whole blood. The receptor set was obtained from an adult who was a healthcare worker with PCR-confirmed SARS-CoV-2 infection or an uninfected control (not recorded which).

At least ten counts were recorded for this clonotype. This sequence joins TRBV11-1 and TRBJ1-1; D not certain. V was shortened by 3 bases and J by 3 bases, with 14 bases between the two germline ends. The CDR3 extends over 15 amino acids. Germline V gives CDR1 SGHAT, CDR2 FQDESV (reference sequence). This CDR3 is CASSLSGSFYTEAFF. CDR3 DNA sequence: TGTGCCAGCAGCTTGTCCGGGTCCTTCTACACTGAAGCTTTCTTT.

This clonotype was detected ten times or more. The chain employs TRBV11-3 and TRBJ1-1, with 7 bases identical to TRBD1. Germline lookup yields CDR1 SGHNT and CDR2 YENEEA. V trimming: 5 bases; J trimming: 0 bases; junction bases outside the gene matches: 3. The CDR3 totals 14 residues. Here the CDR3 reads CASSPRGMNTEAFF. The CDR3 DNA is TGTGCCAGCAGCCCCAGGGGGATGAACACTGAAGCTTTCTTT.

This chain connects TRBV10-3 to TRBJ1-5; D possibly corresponds to TRBD1 (5 bases). Trimming removed 6 bases at V and 6 bases at J, with 12 bases between. Per the germline V gene, CDR1 is ENHRY and CDR2 is SYGVKD. This CDR3 has 13 residues. The CDR3 DNA follows: TGTGCCATCAGAAGGAAGGGGCGTCAGCCCCAGCATTTT. Translating gives CAIRRKGRQPQHF.

This clonotype has more than one count but fewer than ten. This rearrangement joins TRBV3-1 to TRBJ2-5; tentative D call: TRBD1 (6 bases). Looked up from germline, CDR1 is LGHDT and CDR2 is YNNKEL (reference sequence). Trimming removed 4 bases from V and 5 bases from J, with 20 bases in between. The CDR3 loop spans 16 amino acids. CDR3 sequence (DNA): TGTGCCAGCAGCCTACTCGGGACACCGCAGAGGGAGACCCAGTACTTC. Its translation is CASSLLGTPQRETQYF.

This clonotype was counted between two and nine times. V and J are TRBV12-3 or TRBV12-4 and TRBJ2-7, with 10 nucleotides matching TRBD1. The CDR3 is 14 amino acids. Germline trimming cut 6 bases from V and 4 bases from J; bases unmatched to any gene: 6. The CDR3 loop is CASSRQGAGYEQYF. The CDR3 DNA reads as TGTGCCAGCAGCCGACAGGGGGCAGGTTACGAGCAGTACTTC.

This clonotype came up many times. The chain joins TRBV20-1 to TRBJ1-4; D not certain. The CDR3 sequence is 15 residues long. Between the trimmed V and J ends, which lost 0 bases and 4 bases, there was a span of 12 bases. Germline-derived CDR1 and CDR2 are DFQATT and SNEGSKA (reference sequence). The CDR3 nucleotides read TGCAGTGCTAGAGATCTCCAGGAGATTAATGAAAAACTGTTTTTT. Amino acids: CSARDLQEINEKLFF.

The rearrangement uses TRBV7-2 and TRBJ2-5, with 15 positions matching TRBD2. The J segment lost 5 bases and the V segment lost 5 bases, leaving 9 bases of the junction unmatched. The CDR3 runs 17 residues. Germline V gene lookup returns CDR1 SGHTA and CDR2 FQGNSA. In nucleotides, the CDR3 is TGTGCCAGCAGCACTGGACTAGCGGGGGGGCCTCGGGAGACCCAGTACTTC. Protein product: CASSTGLAGGPRETQYF.

This clonotype was picked up many times. The chain recombines TRBV11-1 with TRBJ2-5; unclear D gene. In germline, CDR1 is SGHAT, CDR2 FQDESV (reference sequence). Trimming left V 5 bases short and J 3 bases short, with 13 bases between. This CDR3 contains 14 residues. This CDR3 is CASSRSMGEETQYF. The DNA for the CDR3 is TGTGCCAGCAGCCGGAGTATGGGTGAAGAGACCCAGTACTTC.

This clonotype has a handful of counts. J is TRBJ2-5 and V is TRBV5-1; D remains ambiguous. The CDR3 loop spans 12 amino acids. In germline, CDR1 is SGHRS, CDR2 YFSETQ. The ends were cut back, 0 bases at V and 5 bases at J, with 5 bases in the middle. CDR3 in DNA: TGCGCCAGCAGCTTGGACGGGGAGACCCAGTACTTC. Protein product: CASSLDGETQYF.

This clonotype was seen more than once but under ten times. CDR3 protein: CASSPRAGSPYEQYF. In nucleotides, the CDR3 is TGTGCCAGCAGCCCTCGAGCAGGGTCCCCTTACGAGCAGTACTTC. This chain joins TRBV9 and TRBJ2-7; TRBD1 is a possible D gene (5 bases). Germline V gene lookup returns CDR1 SGDLS and CDR2 YYNGEE. Trimming removed 4 bases at V and 4 bases at J, with 18 bases between. The CDR3 consists of 15 residues.

This clonotype rates as medium-sized (0.01 to 0.1%). The chain links TRBV7-9 to TRBJ1-5; D perhaps matches TRBD1 (5 bases). The V end lost 1 base, the J end lost 1 base, and 8 bases lay between the germline ends. Germline loops: CDR1 SEHNR, CDR2 FQNEAQ (reference sequence). The CDR3 is 15 amino acids. CDR3 nucleotides: TGTGCCAGCAGCTTAGGGGGGTACAGCAATCAGCCCCAGCATTTT. Its protein is CASSLGGYSNQPQHF. The variable domain in full, completed from reference TRBV7-9 and TRBJ1-5, reads DTGVSQNPRHKITKRGQNVTFRCDPISEHNRLYWYRQTLGQGPEFLTYFQNEAQLEKSRLLSDRFSAERPKGSFSTLEIQRTEQGDSAMYLCASSLGGYSNQPQHFGDGTRLSIL.

This clonotype was observed at least ten times. This chain's CDR3 is CASSPLGSHNEKLFF. CDR3 in DNA: TGTGCCAGCAGCCCTCTGGGCAGCCACAATGAAAAACTGTTTTTT. V and J are TRBV5-8 and TRBJ1-4; D remains unclear. The CDR3 is made up of 15 amino acids. V shed 4 bases and J shed 5 bases, with 15 bases lying between them. Germline V gene sequence: CDR1 SGHTS, CDR2 YDEGEE. The full variable domain, completed using reference TRBV5-8 and TRBJ1-4, is EAGVTQSPTHLIKTRGQQATLRCSPISGHTSVYWYQQALGLGLQFLLWYDEGEERNRGNFPPRFSGRQFPNYSSELNVNALELEDSALYLCASSPLGSHNEKLFFGSGTQLSVL.

This clonotype was counted a few times. V gene TRBV20-1 combines with J gene TRBJ2-1; 12 positions agree with TRBD1. This CDR3 comprises 13 residues. Germline V gene lookup returns CDR1 DFQATT and CDR2 SNEGSKA (reference sequence). The V gene end was trimmed by 6 bases and the J gene end by 10 bases; junction bases not matched to a gene: 7. The CDR3 bases are TGCAGTGCAAAAGGGACAGGGGGCGCGGAGCAGTTCTTC. Amino acid sequence: CSAKGTGGAEQFF.

A few counts support this clonotype. V gene TRBV7-6 combines with J gene TRBJ1-1, with a tentative D call TRBD1 (5 bases). The V gene lost 8 bases and the J gene lost 3 bases, with 13 bases spanning the gap. The CDR3 spans 13 residues. Germline V lookup: CDR1 SGHVS, CDR2 FNYEAQ. This CDR3 reads CASATVGHTEAFF. Written as DNA, the CDR3 is TGTGCCAGCGCTACCGTGGGGCACACTGAAGCTTTCTTT.

This clonotype has more than one count but fewer than ten. This chain links TRBV11-2 with TRBJ1-6; D remains unclear. The CDR3 length is 13 residues. V dropped 7 bases and J dropped 7 bases, with 11 bases sitting between them. The germline gives CDR1 SGHAT, CDR2 FQNNGV. CDR3 nucleotides: TGTGCCAGCATGGCTATACAGAATTCACCCCTCCACTTT. This translates into CASMAIQNSPLHF.

This clonotype was observed at least ten times. This chain joins TRBV14 and TRBJ2-6; D remains unclear. The germline gives CDR1 SGHDN, CDR2 FVKESK. CDR3 length: 13 residues. The germline V and J ends were trimmed by 2 bases and 1 base, with 0 bases remaining between them. CDR3 loop: CASSQSGANVLTF. Written as DNA, the CDR3 is TGTGCCAGCAGCCAATCTGGGGCCAACGTCCTGACTTTC.

This clonotype was picked up a small number of times. CDR3 region: CAWSWGAYNEQFF. CDR3 nucleotide sequence: TGTGCCTGGAGTTGGGGGGCCTACAATGAGCAGTTCTTC. V gene TRBV30 combines with J gene TRBJ2-1; D is possibly TRBD2 (6 bases). The CDR3 extends over 13 amino acids. CDR1 is GTSNPN and CDR2 is SVGIG in the germline V gene (reference sequence). V lost 2 bases, J lost 2 bases, and 7 bases lay in between.

In this sample, this clonotype turned up many times. The CDR3 here is CASSPGIQETQYF. Written as DNA, the CDR3 is TGTGCCAGCAGCCCGGGCATACAAGAGACCCAGTACTTC. V is TRBV9 and J is TRBJ2-5; the D is unclear. This CDR3 contains 13 residues. The germline V gene encodes CDR1 SGDLS and CDR2 YYNGEE. The V end was cut by 4 bases, the J end by 2 bases, with 9 bases between.

Ten or more counts support this clonotype. CDR3 sequence (DNA): TGTGCCAGCAGTTCCCGGACAGATCAGCCCCAGCATTTT. Amino acid sequence: CASSSRTDQPQHF. The chain is built from TRBV6-6 and TRBJ1-5; a weak D match, TRBD1 (6 bases). The CDR3 is 13 amino acids. Trimming took 4 bases from V and 5 from J, leaving 9 bases between them. Looked up from germline, CDR1 is MNHNY and CDR2 is SVGAGI (reference sequence).

A few counts support this clonotype. The J gene is TRBJ2-4, the V gene TRBV7-9; D may be TRBD1 or TRBD2 (5 bases each). Trimming removed 4 bases from V and 5 bases from J, with 21 bases in between. This CDR3 region has 17 residues. Germline-derived CDR1 and CDR2 are SEHNR and FQNEAQ (reference sequence). This CDR3 is CASSSPFGAAEENIQYF. CDR3 in DNA: TGTGCCAGCAGCTCCCCCTTTGGGGCCGCGGAGGAAAACATTCAGTACTTC. Looking up the rest from reference TRBV7-9 and TRBJ2-4 gives the full variable domain: DTGVSQNPRHKITKRGQNVTFRCDPISEHNRLYWYRQTLGQGPEFLTYFQNEAQLEKSRLLSDRFSAERPKGSFSTLEIQRTEQGDSAMYLCASSSPFGAAEENIQYFGAGTRLSVL.

As for this clonotype: Germline and junction disagree at one end, which may indicate a read error. This chain joins TRBV6-1 and TRBJ2-5; tentatively, D is TRBD1 (5 bases). Per the germline V gene, CDR1 is MNHNS and CDR2 is SASEGT. CDR3 length: 13 residues. CDR3 amino acids: CASSERGDLREVF. In DNA, the CDR3 is TGTGCCAGCAGTGAAAGGGGTGACCTCAGAGAGGTGTTC.